These 26 T cell receptor beta chains share one sample of origin, sequenced in a study of cytomegalovirus exposure and HLA in healthy donors. The table came from immunoSEQ multiplex PCR; TCRdb's copy has only in-frame clones and leaves some out. Among a few hundred thousand clones listed, approximately 83% were seen once. Sequenced: PBMCs. The receptors here all came from a woman aged 18 to 35 in good health and CMV-seronegative.

The rearrangement uses TRBV4-3 and TRBJ2-1; 8 bases match TRBD1. The J segment lost 3 bases and the V segment lost 0 bases, leaving 10 bases of the junction unmatched. The germline V gene has CDR1 LGHNA and CDR2 YSLEER. CDR3 length: 18 amino acids. CDR3 residues: CASSQDPEGTGDYNEQFF. In DNA, the CDR3 is TGCGCCAGCAGCCAAGATCCGGAAGGGACAGGTGACTACAATGAGCAGTTCTTC.

The chain has TRBV9 and TRBJ2-2, with unresolved D. CDR1 and CDR2 from the germline V gene are SGDLS and YYNGEE. This CDR3 has 16 amino acids. Trimming cost V 0 bases and J 2 bases, with 11 bases left between them. The CDR3 reads CASSVGGSLNTGELFF. CDR3 bases: TGTGCCAGCAGCGTAGGCGGATCCCTAAACACCGGGGAGCTGTTTTTT.

The gene calls are TRBV19 and TRBJ1-6, with 9 bases matching TRBD1. CDR3 size: 16 residues. Trimming took 5 bases from V and 5 from J; bases not matched to a gene: 7. CDR1 is LNHDA and CDR2 is SQIVND in the germline V gene (reference sequence). CDR3 DNA sequence: TGTGCCAGTAGTTTGCTCTGGGACAGGGATAATTCACCCCTCCACTTT. It is translated as CASSLLWDRDNSPLHF.

The CDR3 loop is CASSPRGVNTGELFF. The CDR3 DNA follows: TGTGCCAGCAGCCCGCGGGGGGTGAACACCGGGGAGCTGTTTTTT. This chain connects TRBV11-2 to TRBJ2-2; 8 bases are shared with TRBD2. J lost 1 base, V lost 5 bases, and 3 bases had no gene match. CDR1 is SGHAT, CDR2 FQNNGV, per germline. The CDR3 length is 15 residues. The full variable domain, its missing parts supplied by reference TRBV11-2 and TRBJ2-2, is EAGVAQSPRYKIIEKRQSVAFWCNPISGHATLYWYQQILGQGPKLLIQFQNNGVVDDSQLPKDRFSAERLKGVDSTLKIQPAKLEDSAVYLCASSPRGVNTGELFFGEGSRLTVL.

The genes are TRBV4-1 and TRBJ1-3; 7 bases are a match to TRBD1. The V segment lost 0 bases and the J segment 3 bases; nucleotides outside the gene matches: 14. The length of the CDR3 is 19 residues. Germline CDR1 MGHRA, CDR2 YSYEKL. CDR3 DNA: TGCGCCAGCAGCCAAGATCCTCTGCAGACAGGGTTCAGTGGAAACACCATATATTTT. Its protein is CASSQDPLQTGFSGNTIYF.

This chain links TRBV18 with TRBJ2-6, with no clear D. The germline CDR1 and CDR2 sequences are KGHSH and LQKENI. Deletions cut 5 bases from V and 5 bases from J, with 7 bases between. This CDR3 is 13 amino acids long. CDR3 residues: CASSTYRANVLTF. The CDR3 DNA reads as TGTGCCAGCTCAACCTATAGGGCCAACGTCCTGACTTTC.

The gene calls are TRBV27 and TRBJ1-4; D ambiguous. The CDR3 extends over 14 amino acids. Trimming shortened V by 10 bases and J by 8 bases, and 20 bases separated the two germline ends. Germline values: CDR1 MNHEY, CDR2 SMNVEV (reference sequence). The CDR3 nucleotides read TGTGCCACCAACTTGCCGAAGAGGGTGGAAAAACTGTTTTTT. Translation: CATNLPKRVEKLFF.

The J gene is TRBJ1-5, the V gene TRBV10-3; 9 bases are shared with TRBD1. Trimming removed 10 bases from V and 0 bases from J; junction bases left unmatched: 10. The CDR3 is 16 amino acids. Germline V gene sequence: CDR1 ENHRY, CDR2 SYGVKD. The CDR3 here is CATGGTGTNSNQPQHF. CDR3 coding DNA: TGTGCCACCGGCGGGACAGGGACAAATAGCAATCAGCCCCAGCATTTT.

J is TRBJ2-7 and V is TRBV11-3; D is unresolved. CDR3 length: 12 amino acids. Germline CDR1 is SGHNT and CDR2 is YENEEA. The V and J ends lost 2 bases and 3 bases respectively, with 5 bases between them. CDR3 sequence: CASSLLGYEQYF. The CDR3 nucleotides are TGTGCCAGCAGCTTACTCGGCTACGAGCAGTACTTC. Based on the CDR3 plus reference TRBV11-3 and TRBJ2-7, the full variable domain is EAGVVQSPRYKIIEKKQPVAFWCNPISGHNTLYWYLQNLGQGPELLIRYENEEAVDDSQLPKDRFSAERLKGVDSTLKIQPAELGDSAVYLCASSLLGYEQYFGPGTRLTVT.

The CDR3 region has the DNA TGTGCCTGGAGTGTGGCCTTCGAGCAGTACTTC. It translates to CAWSVAFEQYF. The rearrangement joins TRBV30 to TRBJ2-7; D remains unclear. In germline, CDR1 is GTSNPN, CDR2 SVGIG (reference sequence). The CDR3 contains 11 residues. Trimming pared 0 bases from V and 6 bases from J, leaving 6 bases between.

J is TRBJ1-4 and V is TRBV2; TRBD1 aligns across 8 bases. The CDR3 contains 16 residues. CDR1 is SNHLY, CDR2 FYNNEI, per germline. V lost 6 bases to trimming and J lost 0 bases; unmatched junction nucleotides: 6. CDR3 nucleotide sequence: TGTGCCAGCAGCCTACAGGGGGGAGCAACTAATGAAAAACTGTTTTTT. It yields the protein CASSLQGGATNEKLFF.

This clone appeared once. The chain joins TRBV11-3 to TRBJ2-2, with 7 bases that match TRBD1. Germline V gene data show CDR1 as SGHNT and CDR2 as YENEEA. The CDR3 consists of 18 residues. J was trimmed by 4 bases and V by 5 bases; bases with no gene match: 16. The CDR3 DNA sequence: TGTGCCAGCAGCCGACAAACCACAGGGGTGAAGTTCACCGGGGAGCTGTTTTTT. Protein product: CASSRQTTGVKFTGELFF.

This chain joins TRBV27 and TRBJ2-7; 8 bases fit TRBD1. V lost 6 bases, J lost 3 bases, and 10 bases stayed unmatched. Germline CDR1 and CDR2: MNHEY and SMNVEV (reference sequence). CDR3 length equals 15 residues. As DNA, the CDR3 is TGTGCCAGCAGCCCACAGGGGGATGAGGACTACGAGCAGTACTTC. As protein: CASSPQGDEDYEQYF.

The genes are TRBV28 and TRBJ1-2; D is perhaps TRBD1 (5 bases). V was clipped by 6 bases and J by 1 base, with 12 bases between them. The CDR3 covers 14 residues. Germline V gene sequence: CDR1 MDHEN, CDR2 SYDVKM. This CDR3 is CASRKIGDNYGYTF. CDR3 coding DNA: TGTGCCAGCAGGAAAATAGGGGATAACTATGGCTACACCTTC.

The rearrangement joins TRBV5-6 to TRBJ2-7, with a tentative D call TRBD1 (5 bases). Between the trimmed V and J ends, which lost 3 bases and 5 bases, there was a span of 21 bases. This CDR3 spans 16 amino acids. The germline CDR1 and CDR2 sequences are SGHDT and YYEEEE. The CDR3 here is CASSSWGWTLRHEQYF. As DNA, the CDR3 is TGTGCCAGCAGCTCCTGGGGCTGGACCCTACGCCACGAGCAGTACTTC.

V usage is TRBV30 and J usage is TRBJ2-1; perhaps TRBD2 as D (5 bases). Trimming left V 2 bases short and J 2 bases short, with 16 bases between. Germline V gene sequence: CDR1 GTSNPN, CDR2 SVGIG (reference sequence). This CDR3 spans 16 amino acids. The CDR3 sequence is CAWSSPREFAYNEQFF. The DNA of the CDR3 is TGTGCCTGGAGTTCCCCTAGGGAGTTCGCCTACAATGAGCAGTTCTTC.

This clone has only a few counts. The chain recombines TRBV19 with TRBJ1-1; a weak D match, TRBD1 (5 bases). Trimming stripped 9 bases from V and 8 bases from J, with 7 bases between. The germline V gene encodes CDR1 LNHDA and CDR2 SQIVND (reference sequence). There are 9 residues in the CDR3. The CDR3 sequence is CARGGEAFF. CDR3 in DNA: TGTGCCAGGGGGGGGGAAGCTTTCTTT.

In its sample, this clone was seen once. The V and J genes are TRBV19 and TRBJ2-1, with 8 bases that match TRBD1. This CDR3 is 16 amino acids long. J lost 5 bases, V lost 4 bases, and 10 bases had no gene match. Germline CDR1 reads LNHDA; CDR2 reads SQIVND (reference sequence). CDR3: CASSKGRTGWDNEQFF. For the CDR3, the DNA is TGTGCCAGTAGTAAAGGGAGGACAGGGTGGGACAATGAGCAGTTCTTC.

This clone is a singleton in its sample. The chain uses TRBV5-1 and TRBJ2-7, with 7 nucleotides matching TRBD1. The CDR3 is 13 residues long. Looked up from germline, CDR1 is SGHRS and CDR2 is YFSETQ. Trimming took 7 bases from V and 3 from J; bases not matched to a gene: 7. CDR3 in amino acids: CASGRDSLYEQYF. CDR3 nucleotides: TGCGCCAGCGGACGGGACAGCCTCTACGAGCAGTACTTC. The full variable domain, its missing parts supplied by reference TRBV5-1 and TRBJ2-7, is KAGVTQTPRYLIKTRGQQVTLSCSPISGHRSVSWYQQTPGQGLQFLFEYFSETQRNKGNFPGRFSGRQFSNSRSEMNVSTLELGDSALYLCASGRDSLYEQYFGPGTRLTVT.

The V gene is TRBV30, the J gene TRBJ2-5; D is ambiguous. V lost 0 bases, J lost 7 bases, and 9 bases lay in between. The CDR3 extends over 12 amino acids. The V gene's germline CDR1 is GTSNPN and CDR2 SVGIG (reference sequence). CDR3 in amino acids: CAWSVSLRTQYF. In DNA form, the CDR3 reads TGTGCCTGGAGTGTTTCGCTGAGGACCCAGTACTTC.

This chain uses TRBV4-3 with TRBJ1-1; D remains ambiguous. The CDR3 loop spans 15 amino acids. The germline V gene has CDR1 LGHNA and CDR2 YSLEER. Trimming pared 0 bases from V and 6 bases from J, leaving 14 bases between. The DNA for the CDR3 is TGCGCCAGCAGCCAAGATCTTGTACAGACCGCTGAAGCTTTCTTT. Protein: CASSQDLVQTAEAFF.

In this sample, this clone turned up a few times. In DNA, the CDR3 is TGTGCCAGCAGCTCCGGGACTAGCATCTACGAGCAGTACTTC. Residues: CASSSGTSIYEQYF. The chain has TRBV5-4 and TRBJ2-7; 9 positions agree with TRBD2. From germline, CDR1 is SGHNT and CDR2 YYREEE (reference sequence). The CDR3 runs to 14 residues. J was trimmed by 3 bases and V by 3 bases; bases with no gene match: 4.

The chain is built from TRBV27 and TRBJ1-5; maybe TRBD1 (5 bases). The CDR3 extends over 15 amino acids. Germline-derived CDR1 and CDR2 are MNHEY and SMNVEV (reference sequence). Trimming shortened V by 2 bases and J by 3 bases, and 11 bases separated the two germline ends. CDR3 in DNA: TGTGCCAGCAGTTTACTTGGGGGGTACAATCAGCCCCAGCATTTT. This sequence encodes CASSLLGGYNQPQHF.

The rearrangement uses TRBV4-2 and TRBJ1-3; unclear D gene. Trimming stripped 4 bases from V and 3 bases from J, with 13 bases between. Germline V CDR1 and CDR2: LGHNA, YNFKEQ. This CDR3 region has 15 residues. The CDR3 coding sequence is TGTGCCAGCAGCCTGGGCCTCACTGGTGGAAACACCATATATTTT. It is translated as CASSLGLTGGNTIYF.

V and J are TRBV27 and TRBJ1-2, with TRBD1 identical over 7 bases. J gave up 2 bases and V 3 bases, and 6 bases lay outside the gene matches. Per germline, CDR1 MNHEY and CDR2 SMNVEV (reference sequence). CDR3 length equals 15 residues. The CDR3 sequence is CASSFGTEGNYGYTF. CDR3 nucleotides: TGTGCCAGCAGTTTCGGGACAGAGGGCAACTATGGCTACACCTTC.

For the CDR3, the DNA is TGTGCCAGCAGCCCTCGCCCTCAGCGTGGCAATGAGCAGTTCTTC. Translation: CASSPRPQRGNEQFF. The gene calls are TRBV7-8 and TRBJ2-1; D gene uncertain. Germline CDR1 is SGHVS and CDR2 is FQNEAQ. This CDR3 comprises 15 residues. Trimming stripped 5 bases from V and 6 bases from J, with 17 bases between.